A selection of T cell receptor beta chains follows, all from one sample in a study of vaccination and CD4 T cells after COVID-19. TCRdb re-called the PCR reads with MiXCR, one entry per CDR3 protein. Here the sample spans just under 20,000 distinct CDR3 sequences, about 60% being singletons. Sequencing was performed on CD4+ T cells from blood, taken after SARS-CoV-2 vaccination. Receptors were obtained from a human donor who had recovered from COVID-19. Both conserved end residues are part of each CDR3. D genes are given only for firm matches. Where a row states a size, it is once, few, many or the class of an expanded clone; other rows omit it.

few | TRBJ2-7 | TRBV6-5 | TRBD2 | CASSYGTSGSSYEQYF | TGTGCCAGCAGTTACGGGACTAGCGGTTCCTCCTACGAGCAGTACTTC
. | TRBJ2-2 | TRBV20-1 | TRBD2 | CSARPPGLAATGELFF | TGCAGTGCTAGACCCCCCGGACTAGCGGCTACCGGGGAGCTGTTTTTT
. | TRBJ2-7 | TRBV11-2 | . | CASSLHGFFRGYEQYF | TGTGCCAGCAGCTTACATGGTTTTTTTCGGGGATACGAGCAGTACTTC
few | TRBJ2-1 | TRBV6-5 | TRBD2 | CASSYGKRDDNEQFF | TGTGCCAGCAGTTACGGCAAGCGGGACGACAATGAGCAGTTCTTC
. | TRBJ2-7 | TRBV21-1 | . | CASSKSRGANYEQYF | TGTGCCAGCAGCAAAAGTCGGGGCGCCAACTACGAGCAGTACTTC
. | TRBJ2-1 | TRBV20-1 | . | CSARRPLGIYNEQFF | TGCAGTGCTCGAAGGCCCCTGGGGATCTACAATGAGCAGTTCTTC
. | TRBJ2-3 | TRBV20-1 | . | CSARANVGDTQYF | TGCAGTGCTAGAGCCAATGTTGGAGATACGCAGTATTTT
. | TRBJ1-2 | TRBV28 | . | CASSLFVSRRTNYGYTF | TGTGCCAGCAGTTTATTCGTCTCCAGGCGGACTAACTATGGCTACACCTTC
. | TRBJ1-5 | TRBV2 | . | CASSAPGGNNQPQHF | TGTGCCAGCAGTGCCCCCGGGGGTAACAATCAGCCCCAGCATTTT
. | TRBJ1-1 | TRBV2 | . | CASSDDGNTEAFF | TGTGCCAGCAGTGACGACGGGAACACTGAAGCTTTCTTT
. | TRBJ2-5 | TRBV29-1 | . | CSVSKGSYQETQYF | TGCAGCGTCTCAAAGGGATCGTACCAAGAGACCCAGTACTTC
. | TRBJ2-7 | TRBV18 | . | CASSPGWFEQYF | TGTGCCAGCTCACCGGGATGGTTCGAGCAGTACTTC
few | TRBJ1-5 | TRBV27 | . | CASSLWGGLGNQPQHF | TGTGCCAGCAGTTTATGGGGGGGGTTAGGCAATCAGCCCCAGCATTTT
. | TRBJ1-5 | TRBV6-1 | . | CASSRYMDQPQHF | TGTGCCAGCAGCCGTTATATGGATCAGCCCCAGCATTTT
. | TRBJ2-2 | TRBV7-9 | . | CASSLARWGARELFF | TGTGCCAGCAGCTTAGCGCGTTGGGGGGCTCGGGAGCTGTTTTTT
. | TRBJ2-7 | TRBV30 | . | CAWSGSDYEQYF | TGTGCCTGGAGTGGGTCGGACTACGAGCAGTACTTC
. | TRBJ1-1 | TRBV29-1 | TRBD1 | CSVIRQGVTEAFF | TGCAGCGTTATTCGACAGGGGGTCACTGAAGCTTTCTTT
. | TRBJ2-1 | TRBV15 | . | CATSGPHNEQFF | TGTGCCACCAGTGGCCCCCACAATGAGCAGTTCTTC
few | TRBJ2-3 | TRBV12-3/TRBV12-4 | . | CASSLDAPDTQYF | TGTGCCAGCAGTTTAGATGCGCCAGATACGCAGTATTTT
. | TRBJ2-3 | TRBV6-1 | . | CASSAAPGYTQYF | TGTGCCAGCAGCGCAGCGCCAGGGTATACGCAGTATTTT
. | TRBJ1-1 | TRBV28 | . | CASRVRGRGATEAFF | TGTGCCAGCAGGGTTAGGGGCCGGGGGGCCACTGAAGCTTTCTTT
few | TRBJ1-1 | TRBV6-1 | TRBD1 | CASSRFGQGTEAFF | TGTGCCAGCAGTCGATTCGGACAGGGCACTGAAGCTTTCTTT
. | TRBJ2-5 | TRBV24-1 | . | CATSDPTSGEKTQYF | TGTGCCACCAGTGACCCTACTAGTGGGGAAAAGACCCAGTACTTC
. | TRBJ2-7 | TRBV6-1 | TRBD2 | CASSPRLAGVLEQYF | TGTGCCAGCAGTCCCCGACTAGCGGGAGTTCTCGAGCAGTACTTC
. | TRBJ1-2 | TRBV6-1 | TRBD1 | CASSRGTGGNGYTF | TGTGCCAGCAGCCGAGGGACAGGGGGCAATGGCTACACCTTC
few | TRBJ1-6 | TRBV21-1 | . | CASRPGRYYSPLHF | TGTGCCAGCAGACCGGGGCGGTACTATTCACCCCTCCACTTT
few | TRBJ1-6 | TRBV5-5 | . | CASSLDISPLHF | TGTGCCAGCAGCTTGGACATTTCACCCCTCCACTTT
. | TRBJ2-7 | TRBV27 | TRBD2 | CASSQFGRVSSYEQYF | TGTGCCAGCAGTCAATTTGGGAGGGTTAGCTCCTACGAGCAGTACTTC
. | TRBJ2-3 | TRBV7-9 | . | CASSLGAPTTDTQYF | TGTGCCAGCAGCTTAGGAGCGCCTACCACAGATACGCAGTATTTT
once | TRBJ2-1 | TRBV12-3/TRBV12-4 | . | CASSLEVEQFF | TGTGCCAGCAGTCTAGAGGTTGAGCAGTTCTTC
. | TRBJ2-2 | TRBV19 | TRBD2 | CASTQGLAGVTGELFF | TGTGCCAGTACTCAGGGACTAGCGGGAGTCACCGGGGAGCTGTTTTTT
. | TRBJ1-5 | TRBV20-1 | . | CSATLSRGTSNQPQHF | TGCAGTGCCACGCTAAGCAGGGGCACGAGCAATCAGCCCCAGCATTTT
. | TRBJ2-1 | TRBV12-3/TRBV12-4 | . | CATNSYSSYNEQFF | TGTGCCACTAACAGCTACAGCTCCTACAATGAGCAGTTCTTC
. | TRBJ1-5 | TRBV7-9 | TRBD1 | CASSLAGGQPQHF | TGTGCCAGCAGCCTGGCAGGGGGTCAGCCCCAGCATTTT
once | TRBJ1-5 | TRBV28 | . | CASRRGGGQPQHF | TGTGCCAGCAGACGGGGAGGGGGGCAGCCCCAGCATTTT
. | TRBJ2-5 | TRBV11-2 | . | CASSLGQKETQYF | TGTGCCAGCAGCTTAGGGCAGAAAGAGACCCAGTACTTC
few | TRBJ1-6 | TRBV20-1 | . | CSARDPQAGTGAYSPLHF | TGCAGTGCTAGAGATCCCCAGGCAGGGACGGGCGCTTATTCACCCCTCCACTTT
. | TRBJ2-5 | TRBV7-9 | . | CASSLVAGGETQYF | TGTGCCAGCAGCTTAGTGGCAGGTGGCGAGACCCAGTACTTC
. | TRBJ1-5 | TRBV4-2 | . | CASSQVGGGGPNQPQHF | TGTGCCAGCAGCCAAGTCGGAGGGGGAGGCCCGAATCAGCCCCAGCATTTT
. | TRBJ1-5 | TRBV6-1 | . | CASAHGGNQPQHF | TGTGCCAGCGCCCACGGGGGCAATCAGCCCCAGCATTTT
. | TRBJ2-3 | TRBV5-4 | TRBD2 | CASSFTSGRADTQYF | TGTGCCAGCAGCTTTACTAGCGGGAGAGCAGATACGCAGTATTTT
. | TRBJ1-6 | TRBV5-6 | . | CASSDLGKTGSPLHF | TGTGCCAGCAGCGACCTTGGGAAAACGGGTTCACCCCTCCACTTT
. | TRBJ2-1 | TRBV6-2/TRBV6-3 | TRBD1 | CASRLTTGGGRGGRENEQFF | TGTGCCAGCAGACTAACGACAGGGGGCGGACGGGGAGGGCGAGAGAATGAGCAGTTCTTC
. | TRBJ2-3 | TRBV19 | TRBD2 | CASSIERGTRDTQYF | TGTGCCAGTAGTATCGAGCGGGGTACTCGGGATACGCAGTATTTT
. | TRBJ2-5 | TRBV20-1 | . | CSASPGSGGPRETQYF | TGCAGTGCTAGCCCGGGCTCAGGAGGTCCCAGGGAGACCCAGTACTTC
. | TRBJ1-2 | TRBV30 | TRBD1 | CAWYRDREVRGYGYTF | TGTGCCTGGTACAGGGACAGGGAGGTTCGGGGCTATGGCTACACCTTC
. | TRBJ2-7 | TRBV7-8 | . | CASSLRGNSYEQYF | TGTGCCAGCAGCTTACGAGGAAACTCCTACGAGCAGTACTTC
. | TRBJ2-7 | TRBV20-1 | TRBD1 | CSARPSFGQGPYEQYF | TGCAGTGCTAGACCCTCCTTTGGACAGGGCCCCTACGAGCAGTACTTC
. | TRBJ1-5 | TRBV19 | . | CASSIARGGYQPQHF | TGTGCCAGTAGTATAGCCAGGGGCGGATATCAGCCCCAGCATTTT
. | TRBJ1-5 | TRBV20-1 | . | CSARKGGKQPQHF | TGCAGCGCGAGAAAAGGGGGGAAACAGCCCCAGCATTTT
. | TRBJ2-7 | TRBV29-1 | . | CSVEGRPPSYEQYF | TGCAGCGTTGAAGGTCGACCCCCCTCCTACGAGCAGTACTTC